The 30 T cell receptor beta chains in this list originate from one sample, sequenced in a study of CD8 T cells in Susac syndrome. RNA totalling roughly 0.45 to 1 ug underwent reverse transcription with random hexamers. MiXCR, run by TCRdb on the immunoSEQ multiplex PCR reads, gives a single entry per CDR3 protein. The sample lists around 300,000 distinct CDR3 sequences, approximately 90% occurring once. The sample taken for sequencing was CD8+ T cells from PBMCs. These receptors came from a human donor with multiple sclerosis.

The chain joins TRBV9 to TRBJ1-2; possible D gene TRBD1, 5 bases. The CDR3 length is 16 residues. Per germline, CDR1 SGDLS and CDR2 YYNGEE. Trimming cost V 4 bases and J 4 bases, with 20 bases left between them. CDR3 amino acids: CASSHFSQGLPYGYTF. CDR3 nucleotide sequence: TGTGCCAGCAGCCACTTCTCCCAGGGACTGCCCTATGGCTACACCTTC.

This rearrangement joins TRBV20-1 to TRBJ1-2; tentative D call: TRBD1 (5 bases). The V end lost 0 bases, the J end lost 3 bases, and 17 bases lay between the germline ends. The CDR3 length is 16 residues. The germline gives CDR1 DFQATT, CDR2 SNEGSKA (reference sequence). The CDR3 loop reads CSARDPGIRGYYGYTF. The CDR3 DNA is TGCAGTGCTAGAGATCCCGGGATAAGGGGATACTATGGCTACACCTTC.

The genes are TRBV12-3 or TRBV12-4 and TRBJ2-1; a possible D gene is TRBD2 (6 bases). Trimming shortened V by 6 bases and J by 10 bases, and 13 bases separated the two germline ends. The CDR3 is 12 residues long. The CDR3 DNA follows: TGTGCCAGCAGCCCGGACCTAGCGGAGCAGTTCTTC. Its translation is CASSPDLAEQFF.

CDR3 loop: CASSLIIAGGDPVSYEQYF. The CDR3 coding sequence is TGTGCCAGCAGTCTTATCATTGCGGGAGGCGATCCAGTGTCCTACGAGCAGTACTTC. The chain joins TRBV27 to TRBJ2-7, with 8 nucleotides matching TRBD2. Germline CDR1 and CDR2: MNHEY and SMNVEV (reference sequence). The CDR3 loop spans 19 amino acids. Trimming removed 5 bases from V and 1 base from J; junction bases left unmatched: 19.

The chain carries TRBV28 and TRBJ2-7, with 7 bases that match TRBD1. This CDR3 spans 16 amino acids. Trimming took 5 bases from V and 0 from J; bases not matched to a gene: 10. Germline-derived CDR1 and CDR2 are MDHEN and SYDVKM. CDR3 DNA: TGTGCCAGCAGTCCCCCCCGCCGACAGGGCTCCTACGAGCAGTACTTC. Protein: CASSPPRRQGSYEQYF.

V usage is TRBV29-1 and J usage is TRBJ1-2; 9 bases are shared with TRBD1. CDR3 size: 13 residues. From germline, CDR1 is SQVTM and CDR2 ANQGSEA. Unmatched junction bases numbered 6, after V lost 3 bases and J lost 7 bases. CDR3 nucleotides: TGCAGCGTTGACCTCCAGGACAGGGGTGGCTACACCTTC. This encodes CSVDLQDRGGYTF.

The J gene is TRBJ1-2, the V gene TRBV23-1; D might be TRBD1 (6 bases). TRBV23-1 is given ORF status, its function remaining uncertain. Trimming removed 1 base from V and 7 bases from J, with 25 bases in between. The CDR3 is 18 residues long. The CDR3 sequence is CASSQWGGCGRGSRGYTF. Here the CDR3 DNA reads TGCGCCAGCAGTCAATGGGGAGGCTGCGGCAGGGGTAGTCGTGGCTACACCTTC.

The chain employs TRBV13 and TRBJ2-1; D perhaps matches TRBD1 (6 bases). Trimming cost V 5 bases and J 8 bases, with 19 bases left between them. Germline loops: CDR1 PRHDT, CDR2 FYEKMQ (reference sequence). This CDR3 is 15 amino acids long. CDR3 bases: TGTGCCAGCAGCCCCAGGGCAGGGGAATTCGATGAGCAGTTCTTC. Residues: CASSPRAGEFDEQFF.

V and J are TRBV15 and TRBJ2-3, with 7 bases matching TRBD1. The germline gives CDR1 LNHNV, CDR2 YYDKDF (reference sequence). The CDR3 loop spans 16 amino acids. Trimming removed 1 base from V and 1 base from J; junction bases left unmatched: 5. In DNA, the CDR3 is TGTGCCACCAGCAGAGTTTTTGGACAGGGCACAGATACGCAGTATTTT. Translation: CATSRVFGQGTDTQYF.

This clonotype has just one count. The rearrangement uses TRBV6-2 or TRBV6-3 and TRBJ2-1, with TRBD2 matching over 7 bases. The ends lost 4 bases at V and 9 bases at J; junction bases unmatched: 6. From germline, CDR1 is MNHEY and CDR2 SVGEGT. The CDR3 extends over 13 amino acids. The CDR3: CASSFSAGTEQFF. CDR3 coding DNA: TGTGCCAGCAGTTTCTCAGCGGGAACTGAGCAGTTCTTC.

The chain joins TRBV24-1 to TRBJ2-3; D may correspond to TRBD1 or TRBD2 (6 bases each). This CDR3 spans 16 amino acids. The V gene's germline CDR1 is KGHDR and CDR2 SFDVKD. Trimming took off 0 bases at V and 1 base at J, with 10 bases between the two ends. CDR3 nucleotide sequence: TGTGCCACCAGTGATTTGGGGGGGCTAGGCACAGATACGCAGTATTTT. Translating it yields CATSDLGGLGTDTQYF.

The gene calls are TRBV28 and TRBJ1-3, with 11 bases lining up with TRBD1. J was trimmed by 2 bases and V by 3 bases; bases with no gene match: 9. The CDR3 covers 18 residues. In germline, CDR1 is MDHEN, CDR2 SYDVKM. The CDR3 loop reads CASSFWTGGDSPGNTIYF. The CDR3 nucleotides are TGTGCCAGCAGTTTTTGGACAGGGGGCGACAGTCCTGGAAACACCATATATTTT.

V usage is TRBV6-2 or TRBV6-3 and J usage is TRBJ2-7, with D possibly being TRBD2 (6 bases). V was trimmed by 6 bases and J by 3 bases, leaving 12 bases between them. The CDR3 runs 13 residues. CDR1 is MNHEY, CDR2 SVGEGT, per germline. CDR3 DNA sequence: TGTGCCAGCAGCCACGACGGGAGCTACGAGCAGTACTTC. The encoded protein is CASSHDGSYEQYF.

This chain uses TRBV7-2 with TRBJ2-1, with 7 nucleotides matching TRBD2. From germline, CDR1 is SGHTA and CDR2 FQGNSA. The length of the CDR3 is 15 residues. Trimming cost V 5 bases and J 4 bases; bases outside gene matches: 8. As DNA, the CDR3 is TGTGCCAGCAGCCCCCTAGCGGTCCTTTACAATGAGCAGTTCTTC. It codes for CASSPLAVLYNEQFF.

The chain recombines TRBV7-9 with TRBJ1-1, with D maybe TRBD1 (6 bases). Trimming removed 5 bases at V and 8 bases at J, with 21 bases between. This CDR3 spans 15 amino acids. CDR1 SEHNR and CDR2 FQNEAQ come from the germline V gene (reference sequence). The DNA of the CDR3 is TGTGCCAGCAGCAATACAGGGTTCCTGATTGTCGAAGCTTTCTTT. This encodes CASSNTGFLIVEAFF.

This sequence joins TRBV27 and TRBJ2-1; the match to TRBD2 covers 11 bases. V trimming: 2 bases; J trimming: 8 bases; junction bases outside the gene matches: 8. CDR3 length equals 16 residues. In germline, CDR1 is MNHEY, CDR2 SMNVEV (reference sequence). The CDR3 sequence is CASSLVLAGGFDEQFF. The CDR3 region has the DNA TGTGCCAGCAGTTTAGTTCTAGCGGGGGGATTTGATGAGCAGTTCTTC.

This clonotype appeared a single time. V usage is TRBV30 and J usage is TRBJ1-2, with D perhaps TRBD1 (5 bases). This CDR3 is built from 14 residues. Trimming removed 0 bases at V and 0 bases at J, with 8 bases between. Looked up from germline, CDR1 is GTSNPN and CDR2 is SVGIG (reference sequence). As DNA, the CDR3 is TGTGCCTGGAGTGTAGGGGTAGCTAACTATGGCTACACCTTC. Translated: CAWSVGVANYGYTF.

V and J are TRBV18 and TRBJ2-7, with D unclear. V was shortened by 2 bases and J by 0 bases, with 11 bases between the two germline ends. This CDR3 spans 15 amino acids. The germline gives CDR1 KGHSH, CDR2 LQKENI. CDR3 sequence: CASSPAPYSSYEQYF. The CDR3 bases are TGTGCCAGCTCACCAGCGCCTTACAGCTCCTACGAGCAGTACTTC.

This clonotype has a handful of counts. This chain uses TRBV27 with TRBJ2-7; a weak D match, TRBD1 (5 bases). The germline V gene encodes CDR1 MNHEY and CDR2 SMNVEV (reference sequence). The CDR3 sequence is 12 residues long. V was shortened by 9 bases and J by 0 bases, with 9 bases between the two germline ends. The CDR3 is CASSGSSYEQYF. CDR3 sequence (DNA): TGTGCCAGTTCAGGGTCCTCCTACGAGCAGTACTTC.

The chain is built from TRBV28 and TRBJ1-4; TRBD1 is a possible D gene (6 bases). Trimming stripped 6 bases from V and 2 bases from J, with 22 bases between. The CDR3 is 18 residues long. Germline CDR1 and CDR2: MDHEN and SYDVKM. CDR3 sequence reads: CASSQTGVEVETNEKLFF. The CDR3 nucleotides read TGTGCCAGCAGCCAGACAGGAGTTGAGGTGGAGACTAATGAAAAACTGTTTTTT.

The CDR3: CAISDAGQGGIYGYTF. CDR3 nucleotide sequence: TGTGCCATCAGTGATGCGGGACAGGGAGGAATCTATGGCTACACCTTC. The rearrangement links TRBV10-3 to TRBJ1-2, with 9 nucleotides matching TRBD1. The CDR3 covers 16 residues. Germline-derived CDR1 and CDR2 are ENHRY and SYGVKD. The V segment lost 3 bases and the J segment 4 bases; nucleotides outside the gene matches: 9.

The chain links TRBV4-2 to TRBJ1-5; the D is unclear. The germline gives CDR1 LGHNA, CDR2 YNFKEQ. The CDR3 is made up of 13 amino acids. Trimming removed 0 bases from V and 6 bases from J, with 6 bases in between. CDR3 in amino acids: CASSQDLGQPQHF. CDR3 DNA sequence: TGTGCCAGCAGCCAAGATCTGGGTCAGCCCCAGCATTTT.

The CDR3 region has the DNA TGTGCCAGCAATCGAGGGGGGGAAGAGACCCAGTACTTC. This gives the protein CASNRGGEETQYF. The rearrangement links TRBV2 to TRBJ2-5, with D tentatively TRBD2 (7 bases). The germline V and J ends were trimmed by 7 bases and 3 bases, with 12 bases remaining between them. CDR1 is SNHLY, CDR2 FYNNEI, per germline. The CDR3 runs to 13 residues.

The chain links TRBV29-1 to TRBJ2-3; no clear D. Germline values: CDR1 SQVTM, CDR2 ANQGSEA. The CDR3 totals 10 residues. V dropped 8 bases and J dropped 3 bases, with 6 bases sitting between them. The CDR3 sequence: CSLETDTQYF. CDR3 sequence (DNA): TGCAGCCTGGAAACAGATACGCAGTATTTT.

The CDR3 here is CASSPPGSGNTIYF. The CDR3 DNA is TGTGCCAGCAGCCCCCCAGGGTCTGGAAACACCATATATTTT. The rearrangement uses TRBV25-1 and TRBJ1-3; the D gene is possibly TRBD1 (5 bases). This CDR3 is built from 14 residues. Germline V gives CDR1 MGHDK, CDR2 SYGVNS. Trimming removed 6 bases at V and 1 base at J, with 10 bases between.

This chain joins TRBV5-5 and TRBJ2-7; D is possibly TRBD1 (6 bases). Germline V lookup: CDR1 SGHKS, CDR2 YYEKEE (reference sequence). CDR3 length: 17 residues. The V end lost 4 bases, the J end lost 2 bases, and 22 bases lay between the germline ends. CDR3 protein: CASSPRAGDGNPYEQYF. In DNA form, the CDR3 reads TGTGCCAGCAGCCCCCGAGCAGGGGACGGCAACCCCTACGAGCAGTACTTC.

This clonotype was observed a handful of times. V gene TRBV19 combines with J gene TRBJ1-5, with D perhaps TRBD1 (5 bases). Germline CDR1 reads LNHDA; CDR2 reads SQIVND (reference sequence). V was cut by 8 bases and J by 3 bases, with 14 bases left in between. The CDR3 covers 14 residues. This CDR3 reads CASGLGQYNQPQHF. As DNA, the CDR3 is TGTGCCAGTGGATTGGGGCAGTACAATCAGCCCCAGCATTTT.

The V gene is TRBV29-1, the J gene TRBJ2-7; 7 bases agree with TRBD2. The trim removed 7 bases at V and 4 bases at J, leaving 10 bases unmatched. Germline CDR1 reads SQVTM; CDR2 reads ANQGSEA. CDR3 length: 13 amino acids. The DNA for the CDR3 is TGCAGCGGAGGGGAGGGACTATCTTACGAGCAGTACTTC. Protein sequence: CSGGEGLSYEQYF.

The V gene is TRBV14, the J gene TRBJ2-1; 12 bases line up with TRBD2. V trimming: 4 bases; J trimming: 8 bases; junction bases outside the gene matches: 15. This CDR3 has 18 residues. Germline V gene data show CDR1 as SGHDN and CDR2 as FVKESK. The CDR3 loop reads CASSPGLAGMGFWDEQFF. The CDR3 coding sequence is TGTGCCAGCAGCCCCGGACTAGCGGGGATGGGATTTTGGGATGAGCAGTTCTTC.

The V and J genes are TRBV2 and TRBJ2-4, with 7 nucleotides matching TRBD2. V gave up 7 bases and J gave up 1 base; unmatched junction bases: 7. Looked up from germline, CDR1 is SNHLY and CDR2 is FYNNEI. The CDR3 consists of 15 residues. The CDR3 here is CASTSGLGAKNIQYF. The CDR3 DNA sequence: TGTGCCAGCACTAGCGGATTAGGGGCCAAAAACATTCAGTACTTC.